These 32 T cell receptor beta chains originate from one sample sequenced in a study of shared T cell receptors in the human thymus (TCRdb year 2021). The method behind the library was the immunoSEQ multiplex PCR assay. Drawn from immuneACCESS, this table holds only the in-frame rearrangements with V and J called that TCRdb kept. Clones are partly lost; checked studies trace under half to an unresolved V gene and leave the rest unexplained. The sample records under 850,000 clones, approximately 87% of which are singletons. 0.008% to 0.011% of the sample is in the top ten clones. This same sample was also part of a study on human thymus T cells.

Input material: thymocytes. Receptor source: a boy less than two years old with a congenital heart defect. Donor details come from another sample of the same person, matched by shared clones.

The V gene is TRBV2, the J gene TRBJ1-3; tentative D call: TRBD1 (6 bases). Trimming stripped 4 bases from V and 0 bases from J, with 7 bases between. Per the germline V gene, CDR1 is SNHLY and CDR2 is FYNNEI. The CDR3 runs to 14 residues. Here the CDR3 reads CASSAGVSGNTIYF. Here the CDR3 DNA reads TGTGCCAGCAGTGCAGGGGTCTCTGGAAACACCATATATTTT.

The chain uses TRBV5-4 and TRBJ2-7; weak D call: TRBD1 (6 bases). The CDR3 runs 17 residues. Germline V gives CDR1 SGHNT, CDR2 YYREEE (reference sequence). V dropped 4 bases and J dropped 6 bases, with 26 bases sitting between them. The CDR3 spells CASSPSKGGVLPFEQYF. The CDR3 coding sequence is TGTGCCAGCAGCCCCTCGAAAGGGGGAGTCTTACCCTTCGAGCAGTACTTC.

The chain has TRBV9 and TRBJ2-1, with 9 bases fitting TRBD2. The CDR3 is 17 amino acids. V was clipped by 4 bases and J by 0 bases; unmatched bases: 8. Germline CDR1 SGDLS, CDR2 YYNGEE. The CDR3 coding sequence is TGTGCCAGCAGCCCAACCCATAGCGGGAGCTCCTACAATGAGCAGTTCTTC. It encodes CASSPTHSGSSYNEQFF.

The CDR3 region is CASSLGTSGSYNEQFF. The CDR3 DNA follows: TGTGCCAGCAGCCTCGGGACTAGCGGGAGTTACAATGAGCAGTTCTTC. The chain uses TRBV5-6 and TRBJ2-1, with 14 bases matching TRBD2. Germline CDR1 is SGHDT and CDR2 is YYEEEE. Trimming removed 4 bases from V and 4 bases from J; junction bases left unmatched: 4. This CDR3 has 16 residues.

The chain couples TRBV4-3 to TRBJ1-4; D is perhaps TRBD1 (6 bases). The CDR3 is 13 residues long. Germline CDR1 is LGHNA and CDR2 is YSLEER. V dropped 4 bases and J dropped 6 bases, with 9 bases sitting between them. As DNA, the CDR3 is TGCGCCAGCAGCCTACGGACAGATGAAAAACTGTTTTTT. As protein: CASSLRTDEKLFF.

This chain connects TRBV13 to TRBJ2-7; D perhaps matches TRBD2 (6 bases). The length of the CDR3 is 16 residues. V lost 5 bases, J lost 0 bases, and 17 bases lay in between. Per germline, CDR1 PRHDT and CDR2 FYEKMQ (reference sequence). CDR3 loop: CASSPTGGPFSYEQYF. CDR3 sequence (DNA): TGTGCCAGCAGCCCGACCGGGGGACCATTCTCCTACGAGCAGTACTTC.

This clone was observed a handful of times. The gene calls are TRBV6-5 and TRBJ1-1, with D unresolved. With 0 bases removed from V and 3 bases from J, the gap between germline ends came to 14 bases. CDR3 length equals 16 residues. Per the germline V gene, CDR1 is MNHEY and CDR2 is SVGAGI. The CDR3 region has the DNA TGTGCCAGCAGTTACTCGAAGAGGGATGGGCACACTGAAGCTTTCTTT. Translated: CASSYSKRDGHTEAFF.

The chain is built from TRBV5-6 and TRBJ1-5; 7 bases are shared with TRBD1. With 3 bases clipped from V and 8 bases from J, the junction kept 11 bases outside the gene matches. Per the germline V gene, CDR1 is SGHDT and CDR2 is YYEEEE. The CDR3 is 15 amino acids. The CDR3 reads CASSSAFRQGEPQHF. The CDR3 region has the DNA TGTGCCAGCAGCTCCGCATTCCGACAGGGCGAGCCCCAGCATTTT.

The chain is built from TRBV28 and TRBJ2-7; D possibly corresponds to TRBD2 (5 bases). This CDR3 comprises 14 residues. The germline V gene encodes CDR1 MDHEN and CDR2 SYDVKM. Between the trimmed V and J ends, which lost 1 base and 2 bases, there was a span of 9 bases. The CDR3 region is CASSLLAQTYEQYF. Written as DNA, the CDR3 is TGTGCCAGCAGTTTATTAGCGCAGACCTACGAGCAGTACTTC.

DNA for the CDR3: TGTGCCAGCAGCTCCGGGACAGGGGGTCCCCACGAGCAGTACTTC. Its translation: CASSSGTGGPHEQYF. J is TRBJ2-7 and V is TRBV7-8; TRBD1 matches 11 bases. This CDR3 is built from 15 residues. Germline trimming cut 4 bases from V and 5 bases from J; bases unmatched to any gene: 7. Germline CDR1 SGHVS, CDR2 FQNEAQ.

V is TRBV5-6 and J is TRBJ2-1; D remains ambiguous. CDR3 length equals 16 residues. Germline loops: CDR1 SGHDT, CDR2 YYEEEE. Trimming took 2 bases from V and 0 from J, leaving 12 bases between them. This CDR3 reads CASSLEWAGSYNEQFF. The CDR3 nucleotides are TGTGCCAGCAGCTTAGAGTGGGCTGGCTCCTACAATGAGCAGTTCTTC.

The CDR3 reads CALAVEEGRDQETQYF. The CDR3 nucleotides are TGTGCCCTAGCGGTGGAGGAGGGGCGGGACCAAGAGACCCAGTACTTC. V usage is TRBV2 and J usage is TRBJ2-5; 7 nucleotides agree with TRBD2. The V gene end was trimmed by 11 bases and the J gene end by 0 bases; junction bases not matched to a gene: 15. The germline V gene has CDR1 SNHLY and CDR2 FYNNEI. The length of the CDR3 is 16 residues.

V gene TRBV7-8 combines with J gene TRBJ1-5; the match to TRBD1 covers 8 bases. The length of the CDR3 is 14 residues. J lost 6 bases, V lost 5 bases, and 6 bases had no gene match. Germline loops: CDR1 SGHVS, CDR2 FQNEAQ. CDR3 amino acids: CASSGDRGPQPQHF. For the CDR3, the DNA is TGTGCCAGCAGCGGAGACAGGGGTCCTCAGCCCCAGCATTTT.

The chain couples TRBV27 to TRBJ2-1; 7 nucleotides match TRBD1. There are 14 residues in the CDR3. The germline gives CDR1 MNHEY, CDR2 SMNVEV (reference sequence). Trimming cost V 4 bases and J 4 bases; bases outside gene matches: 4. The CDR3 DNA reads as TGTGCCAGCAGTTCGGGACAGTCTTACAATGAGCAGTTCTTC. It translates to CASSSGQSYNEQFF.

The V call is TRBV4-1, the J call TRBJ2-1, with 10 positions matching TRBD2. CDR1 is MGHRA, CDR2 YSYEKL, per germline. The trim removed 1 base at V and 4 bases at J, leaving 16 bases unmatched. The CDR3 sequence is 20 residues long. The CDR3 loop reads CASSQVGLAGVPRLYNEQFF. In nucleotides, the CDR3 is TGCGCCAGCAGCCAAGTTGGGCTAGCGGGAGTCCCGAGATTATACAATGAGCAGTTCTTC.

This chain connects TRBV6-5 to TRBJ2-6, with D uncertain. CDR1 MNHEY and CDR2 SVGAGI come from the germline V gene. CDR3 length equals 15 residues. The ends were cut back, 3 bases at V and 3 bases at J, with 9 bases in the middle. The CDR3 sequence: CASSYRGGGANVLTF. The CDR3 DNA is TGTGCCAGCAGTTATCGCGGCGGTGGGGCCAACGTCCTGACTTTC.

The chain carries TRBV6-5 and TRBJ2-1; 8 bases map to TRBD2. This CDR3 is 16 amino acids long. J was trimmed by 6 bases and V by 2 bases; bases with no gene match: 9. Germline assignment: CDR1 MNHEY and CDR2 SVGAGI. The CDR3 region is CASSYRRTSYGNEQFF. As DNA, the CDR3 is TGTGCCAGCAGTTACCGGAGGACTAGCTATGGCAATGAGCAGTTCTTC.

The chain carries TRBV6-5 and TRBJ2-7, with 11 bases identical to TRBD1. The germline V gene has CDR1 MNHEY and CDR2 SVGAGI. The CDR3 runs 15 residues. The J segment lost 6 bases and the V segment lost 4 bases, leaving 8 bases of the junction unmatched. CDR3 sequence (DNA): TGTGCCAGCAGTTCCGGGACAGGGGGGTCGGGCGAGCAGTACTTC. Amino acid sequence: CASSSGTGGSGEQYF.

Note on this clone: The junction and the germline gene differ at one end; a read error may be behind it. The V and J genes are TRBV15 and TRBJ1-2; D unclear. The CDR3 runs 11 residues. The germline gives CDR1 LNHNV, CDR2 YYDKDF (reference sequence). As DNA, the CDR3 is TGTGCCACCAGCAGCTTACGCCGTAGCCACTTC. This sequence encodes CATSSLRRSHF.

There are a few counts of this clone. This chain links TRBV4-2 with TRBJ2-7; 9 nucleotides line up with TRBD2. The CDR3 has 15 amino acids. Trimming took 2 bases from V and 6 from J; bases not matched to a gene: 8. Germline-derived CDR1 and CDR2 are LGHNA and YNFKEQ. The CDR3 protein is CASSQTGGRAIEQYF. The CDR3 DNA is TGTGCCAGCAGCCAAACGGGCGGGAGGGCCATCGAGCAGTACTTC.

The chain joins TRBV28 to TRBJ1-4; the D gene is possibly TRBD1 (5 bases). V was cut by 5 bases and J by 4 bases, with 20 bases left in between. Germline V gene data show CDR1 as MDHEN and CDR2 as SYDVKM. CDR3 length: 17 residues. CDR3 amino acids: CASSAVTRGGVNEKLFF. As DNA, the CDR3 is TGTGCCAGCAGTGCCGTTACTCGTGGGGGGGTTAATGAAAAACTGTTTTTT.

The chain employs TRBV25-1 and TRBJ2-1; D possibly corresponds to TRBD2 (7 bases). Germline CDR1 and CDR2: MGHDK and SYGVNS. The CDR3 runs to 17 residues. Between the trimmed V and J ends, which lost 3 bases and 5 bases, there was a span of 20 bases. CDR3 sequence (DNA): TGTGCCAGCAGTGATCGCCTAGCGGAGGGGGGTAACAATGAGCAGTTCTTC. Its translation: CASSDRLAEGGNNEQFF. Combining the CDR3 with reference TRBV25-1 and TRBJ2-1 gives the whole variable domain EADIYQTPRYLVIGTGKKITLECSQTMGHDKMYWYQQDPGMELHLIHYSYGVNSTEKGDLSSESTVSRIRTEHFPLTLESARPSHTSQYLCASSDRLAEGGNNEQFFGPGTRLTVL.

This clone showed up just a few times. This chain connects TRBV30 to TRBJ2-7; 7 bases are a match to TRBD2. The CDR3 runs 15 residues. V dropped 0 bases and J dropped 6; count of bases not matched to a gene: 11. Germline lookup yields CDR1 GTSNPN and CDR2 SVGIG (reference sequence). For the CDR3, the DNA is TGTGCCTGGAGTGTGGCCCTCCTCTCGGGAGGCGAGCAGTACTTC. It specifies CAWSVALLSGGEQYF.

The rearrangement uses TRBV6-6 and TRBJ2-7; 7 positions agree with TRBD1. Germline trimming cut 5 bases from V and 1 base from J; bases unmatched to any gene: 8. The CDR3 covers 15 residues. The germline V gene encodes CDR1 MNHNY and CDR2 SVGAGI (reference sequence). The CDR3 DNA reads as TGTGCCAGCAGTCTTACAGGGGATAGGTCCTACGAGCAGTACTTC. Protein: CASSLTGDRSYEQYF.

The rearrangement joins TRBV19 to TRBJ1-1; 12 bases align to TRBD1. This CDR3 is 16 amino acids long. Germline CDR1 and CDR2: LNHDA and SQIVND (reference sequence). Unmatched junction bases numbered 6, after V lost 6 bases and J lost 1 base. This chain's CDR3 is CASSPGQGAGNTEAFF. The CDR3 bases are TGTGCCAGTAGCCCGGGACAGGGGGCAGGGAACACTGAAGCTTTCTTT.

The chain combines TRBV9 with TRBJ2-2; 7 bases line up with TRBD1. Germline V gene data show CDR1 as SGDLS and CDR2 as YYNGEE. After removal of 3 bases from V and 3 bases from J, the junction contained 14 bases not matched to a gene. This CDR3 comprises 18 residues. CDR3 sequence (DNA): TGTGCCAGCAGCGCCCAATCCCCGAGGGACAGTTACACCGGGGAGCTGTTTTTT. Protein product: CASSAQSPRDSYTGELFF.

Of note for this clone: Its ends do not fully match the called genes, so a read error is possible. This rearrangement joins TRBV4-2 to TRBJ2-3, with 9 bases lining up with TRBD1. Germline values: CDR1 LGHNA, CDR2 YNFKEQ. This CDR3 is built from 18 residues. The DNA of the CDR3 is TGTGCCAGCAGCCCCTCACCTGTGACCACAGGGGGCACACATACGCAGTATTTT. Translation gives CASSPSPVTTGGTHTQYF.

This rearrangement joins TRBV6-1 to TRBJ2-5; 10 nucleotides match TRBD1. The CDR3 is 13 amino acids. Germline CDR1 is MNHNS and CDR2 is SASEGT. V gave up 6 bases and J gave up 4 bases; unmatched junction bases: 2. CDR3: CASRDRGGETQYF. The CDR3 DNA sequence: TGTGCCAGCAGGGACAGGGGGGGAGAGACCCAGTACTTC.

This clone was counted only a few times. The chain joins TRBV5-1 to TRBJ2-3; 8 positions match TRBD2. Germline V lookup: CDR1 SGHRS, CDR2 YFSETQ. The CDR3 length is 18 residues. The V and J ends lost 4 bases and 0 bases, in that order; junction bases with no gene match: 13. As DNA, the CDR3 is TGCGCCAGCAGCCCAGACCTTCGGGGGGGCTCTAGCACAGATACGCAGTATTTT. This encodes CASSPDLRGGSSTDTQYF.

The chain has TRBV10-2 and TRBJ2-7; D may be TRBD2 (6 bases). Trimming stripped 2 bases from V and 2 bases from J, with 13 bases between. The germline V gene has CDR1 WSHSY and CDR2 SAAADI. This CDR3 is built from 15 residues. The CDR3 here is CASSEKGTPTYEQYF. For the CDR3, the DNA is TGCGCCAGCAGTGAGAAAGGGACTCCAACCTACGAGCAGTACTTC.

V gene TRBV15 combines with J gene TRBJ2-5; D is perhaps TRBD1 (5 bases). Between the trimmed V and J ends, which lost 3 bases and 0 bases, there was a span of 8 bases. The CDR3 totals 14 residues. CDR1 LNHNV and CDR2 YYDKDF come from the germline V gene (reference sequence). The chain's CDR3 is CATSRPGYQETQYF. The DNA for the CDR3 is TGTGCCACCAGCAGGCCAGGGTACCAAGAGACCCAGTACTTC.

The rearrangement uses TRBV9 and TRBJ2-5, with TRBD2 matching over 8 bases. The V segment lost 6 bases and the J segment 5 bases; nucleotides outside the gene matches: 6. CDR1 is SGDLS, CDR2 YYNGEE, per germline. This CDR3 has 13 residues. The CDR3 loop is CASTGRAGETQYF. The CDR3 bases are TGTGCCAGCACCGGGAGGGCCGGGGAGACCCAGTACTTC.